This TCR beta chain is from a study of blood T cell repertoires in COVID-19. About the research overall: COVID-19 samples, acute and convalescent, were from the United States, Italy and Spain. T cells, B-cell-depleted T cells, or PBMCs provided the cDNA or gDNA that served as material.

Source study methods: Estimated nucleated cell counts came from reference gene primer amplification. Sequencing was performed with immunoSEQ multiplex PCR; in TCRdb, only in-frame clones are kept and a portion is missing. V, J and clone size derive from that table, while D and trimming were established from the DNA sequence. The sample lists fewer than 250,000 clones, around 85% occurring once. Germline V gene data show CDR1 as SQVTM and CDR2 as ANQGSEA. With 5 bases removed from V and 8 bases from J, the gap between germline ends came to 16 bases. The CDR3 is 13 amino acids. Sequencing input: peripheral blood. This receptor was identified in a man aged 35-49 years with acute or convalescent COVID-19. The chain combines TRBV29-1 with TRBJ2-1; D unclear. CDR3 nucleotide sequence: TGCAGCGTTTTGGCCCCAGTAGGAGATGAGCAGTTCTTC. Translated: CSVLAPVGDEQFF.